Listed below are T cell receptor beta chains from one sample, sequenced in a study of T cells after yellow fever vaccination. One entry per CDR3 protein, called by TCRdb with MiXCR from the 5' RACE reads. The data show under 600,000 distinct CDR3 sequences, less than 15% seen once. The specimen comprised PBMCs, sampled on the day of the yellow fever booster vaccination. The receptors derive from a man aged 25-45 years who received the YFV17D yellow fever vaccine. CDR3s include the opening cysteine and the closing phenylalanine or tryptophan. D genes are given only for firm matches. Expanded clones get a size class; other rows say once, few or many, or leave the size out.

v_call: TRBV11-2; clone_size: few; j_call: TRBJ2-7; d_call: TRBD2; cdr3_aa: CASSSSGNLYEQYF; cdr3_nt: TGTGCCAGCAGCTCTAGCGGTAACCTCTACGAGCAGTACTTC
v_call: TRBV27; clone_size: few; j_call: TRBJ2-1; d_call: -; cdr3_aa: CASSPALGWEQFF; cdr3_nt: TGTGCCAGCAGTCCCGCCCTAGGTTGGGAGCAGTTCTTC
v_call: TRBV6-2/TRBV6-3; clone_size: few; j_call: TRBJ2-7; d_call: TRBD2; cdr3_aa: CASSYWASGRTTYEQYF; cdr3_nt: TGTGCCAGCAGTTACTGGGCTAGCGGGAGGACTACCTACGAGCAGTACTTC
v_call: TRBV4-3; clone_size: -; j_call: TRBJ2-2; d_call: TRBD2; cdr3_aa: CASSQDRLAGRAGELFF; cdr3_nt: TGCGCCAGCAGCCAAGATAGGCTAGCGGGACGAGCCGGGGAGCTGTTTTTT
v_call: TRBV10-3; clone_size: -; j_call: TRBJ2-2; d_call: -; cdr3_aa: CAISGTPNTGELFF; cdr3_nt: TGTGCCATCAGTGGGACACCGAACACCGGGGAGCTGTTTTTT
v_call: TRBV6-1; clone_size: -; j_call: TRBJ2-7; d_call: -; cdr3_aa: CASSTTTSYEQYF; cdr3_nt: TGTGCCAGCAGTACGACTACCTCCTACGAGCAGTACTTC
v_call: TRBV27; clone_size: -; j_call: TRBJ2-5; d_call: TRBD2; cdr3_aa: CASSQRTSGKGQETQYF; cdr3_nt: TGTGCCAGCAGTCAAAGGACTAGCGGAAAGGGACAAGAGACCCAGTACTTC
v_call: TRBV18; clone_size: -; j_call: TRBJ2-1; d_call: -; cdr3_aa: CASSWDSGNEQFF; cdr3_nt: TGTGCCAGCTCCTGGGACAGCGGGAATGAGCAGTTCTTC
v_call: TRBV9; clone_size: few; j_call: TRBJ2-3; d_call: TRBD2; cdr3_aa: CASSEGLAGGADTQYF; cdr3_nt: TGTGCCAGCAGCGAGGGACTAGCGGGAGGCGCAGATACGCAGTATTTT
v_call: TRBV18; clone_size: many; j_call: TRBJ2-7; d_call: -; cdr3_aa: CASSPPGQSYEQYF; cdr3_nt: TGTGCCAGCTCACCACCAGGACAGTCCTACGAGCAGTACTTC
v_call: TRBV7-2; clone_size: few; j_call: TRBJ1-2; d_call: -; cdr3_aa: CASWGGGGGYTF; cdr3_nt: TGTGCCAGCTGGGGAGGGGGTGGCGGCTACACCTTC
v_call: TRBV4-2; clone_size: -; j_call: TRBJ2-7; d_call: -; cdr3_aa: CASSQELAGSSYEQYF; cdr3_nt: TGTGCCAGCAGCCAAGAACTGGCGGGAAGCTCCTACGAGCAGTACTTC
v_call: TRBV12-3/TRBV12-4; clone_size: many; j_call: TRBJ2-5; d_call: TRBD1; cdr3_aa: CASSRDRATQYF; cdr3_nt: TGTGCCAGCAGCAGAGACAGGGCGACCCAGTACTTC
v_call: TRBV7-2; clone_size: -; j_call: TRBJ1-1; d_call: -; cdr3_aa: CASSLTLGEAFF; cdr3_nt: TGTGCCAGCAGCTTAACTTTGGGTGAAGCTTTCTTT
v_call: TRBV9; clone_size: few; j_call: TRBJ2-1; d_call: -; cdr3_aa: CASSRTGPEQFF; cdr3_nt: TGTGCCAGCAGCAGAACGGGTCCTGAGCAGTTCTTC
v_call: TRBV5-1; clone_size: -; j_call: TRBJ2-4; d_call: TRBD2; cdr3_aa: CASSLAGGREGDIQYF; cdr3_nt: TGCGCCAGCAGCTTGGCAGGCGGGAGGGAAGGGGACATTCAGTACTTC
v_call: TRBV7-2; clone_size: many; j_call: TRBJ1-1; d_call: -; cdr3_aa: CASSSAGTTNEAFF; cdr3_nt: TGTGCCAGCAGCTCCGCCGGGACAACAAATGAAGCTTTCTTT
v_call: TRBV6-2/TRBV6-3; clone_size: -; j_call: TRBJ2-7; d_call: -; cdr3_aa: CATARGSYEQYF; cdr3_nt: TGTGCCACCGCACGCGGCTCCTACGAGCAGTACTTC
v_call: TRBV20-1; clone_size: -; j_call: TRBJ2-5; d_call: TRBD1; cdr3_aa: CSARPGQAIQETQYF; cdr3_nt: TGCAGTGCTAGACCAGGACAGGCAATTCAAGAGACCCAGTACTTC
v_call: TRBV21-1; clone_size: few; j_call: TRBJ2-7; d_call: -; cdr3_aa: CASGEEGYEQYF; cdr3_nt: TGTGCCAGCGGGGAGGAAGGCTACGAGCAGTACTTC
v_call: TRBV7-2; clone_size: many; j_call: TRBJ2-6; d_call: -; cdr3_aa: CASTPGGAGANVLTF; cdr3_nt: TGTGCCAGCACGCCCGGGGGCGCTGGGGCCAACGTCCTGACTTTC
v_call: TRBV20-1; clone_size: few; j_call: TRBJ2-5; d_call: -; cdr3_aa: CSARDPGSSSETQYF; cdr3_nt: TGCAGTGCTAGAGATCCCGGGTCCTCATCGGAGACCCAGTACTTC
v_call: TRBV11-2; clone_size: few; j_call: TRBJ2-1; d_call: TRBD2; cdr3_aa: CASSLAGGGINEQFF; cdr3_nt: TGTGCCAGCAGCTTAGCGGGAGGAGGAATCAATGAGCAGTTCTTC
v_call: TRBV5-1; clone_size: -; j_call: TRBJ1-1; d_call: -; cdr3_aa: CASSLVGATFNTEAFF; cdr3_nt: TGCGCCAGCAGCTTGGTTGGGGCGACCTTTAACACTGAAGCTTTCTTT
v_call: TRBV29-1; clone_size: -; j_call: TRBJ1-2; d_call: -; cdr3_aa: CSVEGAGLNYGYTF; cdr3_nt: TGCAGCGTTGAGGGAGCAGGGTTGAACTATGGCTACACCTTC
v_call: TRBV11-3; clone_size: -; j_call: TRBJ2-2; d_call: TRBD2; cdr3_aa: CASSDPGGTGELFF; cdr3_nt: TGTGCCAGCAGCGATCCGGGGGGCACCGGGGAGCTGTTTTTT
v_call: TRBV14; clone_size: -; j_call: TRBJ2-1; d_call: TRBD2; cdr3_aa: CASSQGLAGYEEQFF; cdr3_nt: TGTGCCAGCAGCCAAGGACTAGCGGGGTATGAGGAGCAGTTCTTC
v_call: TRBV12-3/TRBV12-4; clone_size: few; j_call: TRBJ2-7; d_call: TRBD2; cdr3_aa: CASRGGLMGEQYF; cdr3_nt: TGTGCCAGCAGGGGGGGGTTAATGGGCGAGCAGTACTTC
v_call: TRBV18; clone_size: few; j_call: TRBJ1-5; d_call: -; cdr3_aa: CASSPQGPSNQPQHF; cdr3_nt: TGTGCCAGCTCACCACAGGGTCCGAGCAATCAGCCCCAGCATTTT
v_call: TRBV30; clone_size: few; j_call: TRBJ2-3; d_call: TRBD2; cdr3_aa: CAWSGLEGDTQYF; cdr3_nt: TGTGCCTGGAGCGGACTAGAGGGGGATACGCAGTATTTT
v_call: TRBV3-1; clone_size: -; j_call: TRBJ2-1; d_call: -; cdr3_aa: CASSQVAGHNEQFF; cdr3_nt: TGTGCCAGCAGCCAAGTGGCGGGCCACAATGAGCAGTTCTTC
v_call: TRBV7-2; clone_size: -; j_call: TRBJ2-1; d_call: TRBD2; cdr3_aa: CASSSSGIMNEQFF; cdr3_nt: TGTGCCAGCAGCTCCAGCGGGATTATGAATGAGCAGTTCTTC
v_call: TRBV3-1; clone_size: -; j_call: TRBJ1-1; d_call: -; cdr3_aa: CASSSRGGPNTEAFF; cdr3_nt: TGTGCCAGCAGCTCCCGGGGAGGGCCGAACACTGAAGCTTTCTTT
v_call: TRBV20-1; clone_size: -; j_call: TRBJ2-7; d_call: -; cdr3_aa: CSAGGYAYEQYF; cdr3_nt: TGCAGTGCTGGCGGGTACGCCTACGAGCAGTACTTC
v_call: TRBV20-1; clone_size: -; j_call: TRBJ2-7; d_call: -; cdr3_aa: CSARTLSERPIYEQYF; cdr3_nt: TGCAGTGCTCGGACTTTATCGGAGCGACCTATCTACGAGCAGTACTTC
v_call: TRBV20-1; clone_size: -; j_call: TRBJ1-5; d_call: -; cdr3_aa: CSARDEVANQPQHF; cdr3_nt: TGCAGTGCTAGAGATGAGGTTGCCAATCAGCCCCAGCATTTT
v_call: TRBV10-3; clone_size: -; j_call: TRBJ2-1; d_call: -; cdr3_aa: CAISVGGGDEQFF; cdr3_nt: TGTGCCATCAGTGTTGGGGGTGGGGATGAGCAGTTCTTC
v_call: TRBV7-9; clone_size: -; j_call: TRBJ1-2; d_call: -; cdr3_aa: CASTGFLYGYTF; cdr3_nt: TGTGCCAGTACAGGGTTTCTCTATGGCTACACCTTC
v_call: TRBV29-1; clone_size: -; j_call: TRBJ2-1; d_call: -; cdr3_aa: CSALRQLWLNEQFF; cdr3_nt: TGCAGCGCCCTAAGGCAGCTGTGGTTAAATGAGCAGTTCTTC
v_call: TRBV5-1; clone_size: few; j_call: TRBJ2-3; d_call: -; cdr3_aa: CASSLRQPTDTQYF; cdr3_nt: TGCGCCAGCAGCTTGCGACAGCCCACAGATACGCAGTATTTT
v_call: TRBV4-2; clone_size: -; j_call: TRBJ2-1; d_call: -; cdr3_aa: CASSQERDEAYNEQFF; cdr3_nt: TGTGCCAGCAGCCAAGAGCGGGACGAAGCCTACAATGAGCAGTTCTTC
v_call: TRBV4-3; clone_size: few; j_call: TRBJ2-2; d_call: -; cdr3_aa: CASSQDSGSTGELFF; cdr3_nt: TGCGCCAGCAGCCAAGATTCGGGGTCCACCGGGGAGCTGTTTTTT
v_call: TRBV6-1; clone_size: -; j_call: TRBJ2-5; d_call: -; cdr3_aa: CASRRGTPLGETQYF; cdr3_nt: TGTGCCAGCAGACGCGGGACTCCATTAGGGGAGACCCAGTACTTC
v_call: TRBV6-5; clone_size: -; j_call: TRBJ1-1; d_call: -; cdr3_aa: CASSPPGTEAFF; cdr3_nt: TGTGCCAGCAGTCCCCCCGGGACTGAAGCTTTCTTT
v_call: TRBV20-1; clone_size: -; j_call: TRBJ1-1; d_call: -; cdr3_aa: CSASASRGKTEAFF; cdr3_nt: TGCAGTGCTAGTGCATCGCGTGGGAAGACTGAAGCTTTCTTT
v_call: TRBV7-9; clone_size: many; j_call: TRBJ2-2; d_call: -; cdr3_aa: CASSQNADGELFF; cdr3_nt: TGTGCCAGCAGCCAAAATGCGGACGGGGAGCTGTTTTTT
v_call: TRBV20-1; clone_size: -; j_call: TRBJ1-5; d_call: TRBD1; cdr3_aa: CSAYYRDRGNQPQHF; cdr3_nt: TGCAGTGCATATTACCGGGACAGGGGAAATCAGCCCCAGCATTTT
v_call: TRBV7-6; clone_size: -; j_call: TRBJ2-1; d_call: TRBD2; cdr3_aa: CASNYAGLAAYNEQFF; cdr3_nt: TGTGCCAGCAACTATGCGGGGCTAGCGGCCTACAATGAGCAGTTCTTC
v_call: TRBV15; clone_size: few; j_call: TRBJ2-3; d_call: -; cdr3_aa: CATSRHTDTQYF; cdr3_nt: TGTGCCACCAGCAGACACACAGATACGCAGTATTTT
v_call: TRBV28; clone_size: -; j_call: TRBJ2-3; d_call: TRBD2; cdr3_aa: CASSQRGGVDTQYF; cdr3_nt: TGTGCCAGCAGTCAGAGGGGAGGGGTAGATACGCAGTATTTT
v_call: TRBV12-3/TRBV12-4; clone_size: few; j_call: TRBJ2-5; d_call: -; cdr3_aa: CASGSQETQYF; cdr3_nt: TGTGCCAGCGGCAGCCAAGAGACCCAGTACTTC
v_call: TRBV18; clone_size: few; j_call: TRBJ1-6; d_call: -; cdr3_aa: CASSPGGASNNSPLHF; cdr3_nt: TGTGCCAGCTCACCGGGGGGGGCCTCGAATAATTCACCCCTCCACTTT
v_call: TRBV7-2; clone_size: many; j_call: TRBJ2-2; d_call: TRBD2; cdr3_aa: CASSLSGAGELFF; cdr3_nt: TGTGCCAGCAGCTTGAGCGGGGCCGGGGAGCTGTTTTTT
v_call: TRBV9; clone_size: few; j_call: TRBJ2-2; d_call: -; cdr3_aa: CASSVALKNTGELFF; cdr3_nt: TGTGCCAGCAGCGTAGCACTGAAGAACACCGGGGAGCTGTTTTTT
v_call: TRBV18; clone_size: few; j_call: TRBJ2-1; d_call: -; cdr3_aa: CASSPSSWHEQFF; cdr3_nt: TGTGCCAGCTCACCCTCGAGTTGGCATGAGCAGTTCTTC
v_call: TRBV7-2; clone_size: -; j_call: TRBJ1-6; d_call: -; cdr3_aa: CASSLRGLGYSPLHF; cdr3_nt: TGTGCCAGCAGTTTAAGGGGTCTGGGGTATTCACCCCTCCACTTT
v_call: TRBV20-1; clone_size: -; j_call: TRBJ2-7; d_call: TRBD1; cdr3_aa: CSAGTGDEQYF; cdr3_nt: TGCAGTGCTGGGACAGGGGACGAGCAGTACTTC